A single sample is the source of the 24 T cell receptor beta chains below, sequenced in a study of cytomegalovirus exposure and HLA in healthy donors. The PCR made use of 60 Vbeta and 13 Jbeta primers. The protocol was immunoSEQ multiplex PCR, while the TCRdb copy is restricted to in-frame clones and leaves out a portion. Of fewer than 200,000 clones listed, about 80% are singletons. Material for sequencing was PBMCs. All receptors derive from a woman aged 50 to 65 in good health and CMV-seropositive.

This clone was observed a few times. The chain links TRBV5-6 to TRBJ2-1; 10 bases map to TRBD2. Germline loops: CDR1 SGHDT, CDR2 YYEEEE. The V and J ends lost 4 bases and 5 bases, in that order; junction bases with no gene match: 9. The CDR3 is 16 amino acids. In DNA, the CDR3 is TGTGCCAGCAGCCAATTAGGACTAGCGGCAGACAATGAGCAGTTCTTC. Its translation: CASSQLGLAADNEQFF.

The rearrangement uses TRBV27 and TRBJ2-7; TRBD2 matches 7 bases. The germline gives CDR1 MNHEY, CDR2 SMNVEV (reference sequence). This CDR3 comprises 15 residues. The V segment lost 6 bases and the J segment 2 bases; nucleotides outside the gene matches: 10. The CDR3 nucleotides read TGTGCCAGCAGCCCTTTAGCGGGCCTACCCTACGAGCAGTACTTC. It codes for CASSPLAGLPYEQYF.

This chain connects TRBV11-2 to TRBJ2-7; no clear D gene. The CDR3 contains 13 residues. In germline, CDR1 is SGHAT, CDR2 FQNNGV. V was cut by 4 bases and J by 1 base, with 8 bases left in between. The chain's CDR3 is CASSSFGSYEQYF. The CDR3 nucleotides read TGTGCCAGCAGCTCCTTCGGGTCCTACGAGCAGTACTTC.

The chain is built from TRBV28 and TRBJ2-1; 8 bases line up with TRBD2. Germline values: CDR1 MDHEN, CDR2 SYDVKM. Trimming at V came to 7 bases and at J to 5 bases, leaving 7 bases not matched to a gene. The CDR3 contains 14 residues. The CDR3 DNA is TGTGCCAGCACCAGTGGTAGCGGGAACAATGAGCAGTTCTTC. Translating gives CASTSGSGNNEQFF.

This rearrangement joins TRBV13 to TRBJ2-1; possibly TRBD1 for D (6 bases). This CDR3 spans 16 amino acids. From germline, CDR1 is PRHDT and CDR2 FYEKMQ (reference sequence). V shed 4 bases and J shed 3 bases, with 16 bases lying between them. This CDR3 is CASSSTGTAGYNEQFF. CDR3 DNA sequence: TGTGCCAGCAGCTCGACAGGAACCGCGGGCTACAATGAGCAGTTCTTC.

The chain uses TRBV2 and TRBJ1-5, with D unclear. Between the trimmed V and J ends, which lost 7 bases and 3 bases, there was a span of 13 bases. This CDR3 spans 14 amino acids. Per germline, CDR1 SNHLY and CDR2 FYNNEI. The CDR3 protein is CASTQMVANQPQHF. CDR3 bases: TGTGCCAGCACCCAAATGGTGGCCAATCAGCCCCAGCATTTT.

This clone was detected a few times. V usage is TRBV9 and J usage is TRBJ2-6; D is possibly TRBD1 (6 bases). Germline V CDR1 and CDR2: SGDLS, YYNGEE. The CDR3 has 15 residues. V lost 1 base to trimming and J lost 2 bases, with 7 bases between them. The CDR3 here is CASSVYRAGANVLTF. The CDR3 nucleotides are TGTGCCAGCAGCGTATACAGGGCTGGGGCCAACGTCCTGACTTTC.

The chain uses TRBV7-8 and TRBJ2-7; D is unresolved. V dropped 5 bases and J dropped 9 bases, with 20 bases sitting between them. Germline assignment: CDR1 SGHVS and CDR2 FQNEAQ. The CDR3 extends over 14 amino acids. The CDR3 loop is CASSPPQAVRTQYF. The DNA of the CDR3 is TGTGCCAGCAGCCCCCCCCAGGCCGTGAGAACGCAGTACTTC.

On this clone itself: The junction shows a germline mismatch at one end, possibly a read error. Written as DNA, the CDR3 is TGCCCTTTCCCCGGGACAGAGCCGTGGGTAGCCAAAAACATTCAGTACTTC. Its protein is CPFPGTEPWVAKNIQYF. The rearrangement links TRBV30 to TRBJ2-4; 7 nucleotides align to TRBD1. There are 17 residues in the CDR3. CDR1 is GTSNPN and CDR2 is SVGIG in the germline V gene (reference sequence). Full variable domain (rest looked up from reference TRBV30 and TRBJ2-4): SQTIHQWPATLVQPVGSPLSLECTVEGTSNPNLYWYRQAAGRGLQLLFYSVGIGQISSEVPQNLSASRPQDRQFILSSKKLLLSDSGFYLCPFPGTEPWVAKNIQYFGAGTRLSVL.

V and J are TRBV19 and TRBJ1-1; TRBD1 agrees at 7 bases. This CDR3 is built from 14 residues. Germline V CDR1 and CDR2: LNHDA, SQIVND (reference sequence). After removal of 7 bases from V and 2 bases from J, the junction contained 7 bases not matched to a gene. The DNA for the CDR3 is TGTGCCAGTACCATGGGACAGAGAAACACTGAAGCTTTCTTT. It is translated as CASTMGQRNTEAFF. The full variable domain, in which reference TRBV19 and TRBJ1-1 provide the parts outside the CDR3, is DGGITQSPKYLFRKEGQNVTLSCEQNLNHDAMYWYRQDPGQGLRLIYYSQIVNDFQKGDIAEGYSVSREKKESFPLTVTSAQKNPTAFYLCASTMGQRNTEAFFGQGTRLTVV.

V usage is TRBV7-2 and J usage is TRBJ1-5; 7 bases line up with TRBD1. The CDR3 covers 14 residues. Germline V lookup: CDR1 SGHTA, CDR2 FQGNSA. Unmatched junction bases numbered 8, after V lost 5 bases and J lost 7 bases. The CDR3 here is CASSPLRGAQPQHF. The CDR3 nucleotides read TGTGCCAGCAGCCCTCTCAGGGGGGCCCAGCCCCAGCATTTT.

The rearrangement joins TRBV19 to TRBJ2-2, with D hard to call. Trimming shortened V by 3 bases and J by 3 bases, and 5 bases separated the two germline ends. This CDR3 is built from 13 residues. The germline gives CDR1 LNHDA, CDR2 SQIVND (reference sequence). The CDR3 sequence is CASSIADTGELFF. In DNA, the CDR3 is TGTGCCAGTAGTATTGCGGACACCGGGGAGCTGTTTTTT.

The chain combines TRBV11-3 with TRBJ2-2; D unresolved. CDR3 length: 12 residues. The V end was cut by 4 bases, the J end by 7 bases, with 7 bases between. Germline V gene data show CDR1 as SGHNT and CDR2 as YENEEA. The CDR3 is CASSYLVGELFF. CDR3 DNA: TGTGCCAGCAGCTACCTAGTCGGGGAGCTGTTTTTT. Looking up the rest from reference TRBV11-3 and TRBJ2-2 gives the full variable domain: EAGVVQSPRYKIIEKKQPVAFWCNPISGHNTLYWYLQNLGQGPELLIRYENEEAVDDSQLPKDRFSAERLKGVDSTLKIQPAELGDSAVYLCASSYLVGELFFGEGSRLTVL.

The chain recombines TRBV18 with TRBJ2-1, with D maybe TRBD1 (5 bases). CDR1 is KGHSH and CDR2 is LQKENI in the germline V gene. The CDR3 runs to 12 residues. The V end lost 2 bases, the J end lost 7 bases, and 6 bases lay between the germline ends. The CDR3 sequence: CASSPTGNEQFF. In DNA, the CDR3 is TGTGCCAGCTCACCAACAGGTAATGAGCAGTTCTTC.

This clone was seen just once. CDR3 residues: CASSTGGGYNEQFF. CDR3 nucleotide sequence: TGTGCCAGCAGTACCGGCGGGGGGTACAATGAGCAGTTCTTC. The chain uses TRBV28 and TRBJ2-1; 8 nucleotides align to TRBD2. Germline V gene sequence: CDR1 MDHEN, CDR2 SYDVKM. The V and J ends lost 5 bases and 4 bases, in that order; junction bases with no gene match: 4. The CDR3 runs 14 residues.

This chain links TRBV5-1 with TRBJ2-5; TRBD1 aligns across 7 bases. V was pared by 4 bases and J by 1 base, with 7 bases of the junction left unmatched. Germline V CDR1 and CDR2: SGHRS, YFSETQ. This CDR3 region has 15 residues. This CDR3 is CASSPQGQLQETQYF. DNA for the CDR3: TGCGCCAGCAGCCCGCAGGGACAGCTCCAAGAGACCCAGTACTTC.

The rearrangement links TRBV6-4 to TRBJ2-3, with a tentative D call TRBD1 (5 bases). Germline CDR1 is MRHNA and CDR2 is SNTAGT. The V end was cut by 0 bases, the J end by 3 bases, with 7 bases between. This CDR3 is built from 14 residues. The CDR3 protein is CASSDSRGTDTQYF. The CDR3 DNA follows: TGTGCCAGCAGTGACTCAAGGGGTACAGATACGCAGTATTTT.

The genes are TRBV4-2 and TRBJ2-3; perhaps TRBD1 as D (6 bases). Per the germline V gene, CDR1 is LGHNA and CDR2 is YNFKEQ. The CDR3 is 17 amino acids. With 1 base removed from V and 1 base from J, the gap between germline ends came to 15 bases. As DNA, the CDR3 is TGTGCCAGCAGCCAAGGGGCTAGGGGGAGTGGCACAGATACGCAGTATTTT. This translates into CASSQGARGSGTDTQYF.

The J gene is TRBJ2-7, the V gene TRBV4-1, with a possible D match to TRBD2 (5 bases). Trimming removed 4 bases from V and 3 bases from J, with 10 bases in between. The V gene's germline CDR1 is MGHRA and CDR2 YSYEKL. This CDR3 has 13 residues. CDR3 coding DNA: TGCGCCAGCAGCCGGAGCGGCAGCTACGAGCAGTACTTC. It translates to CASSRSGSYEQYF.

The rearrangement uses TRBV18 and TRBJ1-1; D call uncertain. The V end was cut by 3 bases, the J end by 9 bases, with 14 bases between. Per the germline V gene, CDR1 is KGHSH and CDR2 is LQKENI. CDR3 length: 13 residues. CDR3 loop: CASSPPGSDQAFF. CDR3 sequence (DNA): TGTGCCAGCTCACCGCCGGGTTCCGACCAAGCTTTCTTT. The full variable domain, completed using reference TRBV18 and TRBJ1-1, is NAGVMQNPRHLVRRRGQEARLRCSPMKGHSHVYWYRQLPEEGLKFMVYLQKENIIDESGMPKERFSAEFPKEGPSILRIQQVVRGDSAAYFCASSPPGSDQAFFGQGTRLTVV.

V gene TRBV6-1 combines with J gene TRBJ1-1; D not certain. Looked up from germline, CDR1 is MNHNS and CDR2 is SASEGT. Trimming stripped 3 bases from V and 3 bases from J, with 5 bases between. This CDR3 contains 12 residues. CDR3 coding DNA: TGTGCCAGCAGTGAGGCAGACACTGAAGCTTTCTTT. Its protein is CASSEADTEAFF.

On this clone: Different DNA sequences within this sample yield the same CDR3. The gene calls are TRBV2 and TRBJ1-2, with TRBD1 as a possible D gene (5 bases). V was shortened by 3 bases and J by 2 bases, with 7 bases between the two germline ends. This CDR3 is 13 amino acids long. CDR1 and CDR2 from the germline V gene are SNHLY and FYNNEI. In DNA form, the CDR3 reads TGTGCCAGCAGTGAGTCAGGGAACTATGGCTACACCTTC. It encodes CASSESGNYGYTF.

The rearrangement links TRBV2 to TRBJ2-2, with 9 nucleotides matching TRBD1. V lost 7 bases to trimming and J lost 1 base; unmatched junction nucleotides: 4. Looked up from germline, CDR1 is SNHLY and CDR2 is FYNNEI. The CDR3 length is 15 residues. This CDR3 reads CASIGQGLNTGELFF. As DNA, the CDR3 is TGTGCCAGCATAGGACAGGGGCTGAACACCGGGGAGCTGTTTTTT.

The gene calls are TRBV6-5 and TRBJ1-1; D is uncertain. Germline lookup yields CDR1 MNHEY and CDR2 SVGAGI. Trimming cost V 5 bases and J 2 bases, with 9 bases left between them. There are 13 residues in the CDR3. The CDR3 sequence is CASSATYNTEAFF. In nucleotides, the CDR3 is TGTGCCAGCAGTGCGACTTACAACACTGAAGCTTTCTTT.